This TCR beta chain is drawn from a study of Graves' ophthalmopathy and Graves' hyperthyroidism. Background on the study: By definition, stable hyperthyroidism involved no ophthalmopathy within 18 months of follow-up.

In germline, CDR1 is SGHAT, CDR2 FQNNGV. V lost 5 bases and J 4 bases, leaving 15 bases between the germline ends. CDR3 length equals 14 residues. Overall study findings and caveats: Appearing in blood as well were most expanded thyroid clonotypes above 0.001 frequency.

Each hyperthyroidism patient was newly diagnosed, with under 2 months' duration, and aged 18 to 65. Amplified material comprised TCR beta CDR3 regions derived from RNA transcripts. HTBI primers primed a first-round RT-PCR, and a second-round multiplex PCR followed. From the multiplex PCR reads, TCRdb called clonotypes with MiXCR, one entry per CDR3 protein. This sample has about 1.2 million distinct CDR3 sequences, with 35% to 40% found just once. This clonotype was observed many times. Its antigen is not identified. Sample: peripheral blood or thyroid tissue (not recorded which). The receptor comes from an adult man with Graves' hyperthyroidism. The chain recombines TRBV11-2 with TRBJ2-7, with D unresolved. CDR3 in amino acids: CASSRTDPAYEQYF. DNA for the CDR3: TGTGCCAGCAGCCGGACCGACCCCGCGTACGAGCAGTACTTC.